Shown below are 29 T cell receptor beta chains from a single sample sequenced in a study of blood T cells in healthy people across ages. Sample-barcoded 5' priming and a J-beta primer mix drove a second PCR of about 7 to 12 cycles. TCRdb re-derived calls from the 5' RACE reads in MiXCR, one entry per CDR3 protein. Altogether 1.5 million to 2 million distinct CDR3 sequences are present, roughly 28% being singletons, with the ten largest covering more than 6%. Input material: blood. The source of these receptors is a woman aged 25 to 45 in good health.

Notes on this clonotype: One junction end does not reproduce the germline sequence, and a read error may be involved. The chain joins TRBV7-2 to TRBJ1-1; the D gene is possibly TRBD1 (5 bases). The CDR3 length is 14 residues. Germline CDR1 and CDR2: SGHTA and FQGNSA. The CDR3 here is CVSTSGAANTEAFF. As DNA, the CDR3 is TGTGTCAGCACCTCCGGGGCGGCGAACACTGAAGCTTTCTTT.

As to this clonotype: The junction and the germline gene differ at one end; a read error may be behind it. The chain carries TRBV12-3 or TRBV12-4 and TRBJ2-3, with 12 bases identical to TRBD2. The CDR3 sequence is 17 residues long. Written as DNA, the CDR3 is TGTGCCAGCAGTTTGGTCCTAGCGGGGGGGCGCGCAGATGCGCAGTATTTT. Translating gives CASSLVLAGGRADAQYF.

The genes are TRBV6-1 and TRBJ1-5; maybe TRBD1 (5 bases). The CDR3 totals 15 residues. CDR1 and CDR2 from the germline V gene are MNHNS and SASEGT. Trimming removed 0 bases at V and 6 bases at J, with 12 bases between. DNA of the CDR3: TGTGCCAGCAGTGAAGCTGTCTTGGGGGGTCAGCCCCAGCATTTT. It is translated as CASSEAVLGGQPQHF.

The table lists this clonotype with a few counts. V is TRBV21-1 and J is TRBJ2-5; TRBD1 is taken as the D call from the table, unchecked against the DNA. TRBV21-1 is described as a pseudogene. The length of the CDR3 is 14 residues. The CDR3 loop is CASSKLRQEETQYF. CDR3 coding DNA: TGTGCCAGCAGCAAACTGCGCCAGGAAGAGACCCAGTACTTC.

This clonotype was found many times. The genes are TRBV9 and TRBJ2-7; D unresolved. CDR3 size: 14 residues. The germline gives CDR1 SGDLS, CDR2 YYNGEE. The V end lost 3 bases, the J end lost 2 bases, and 12 bases lay between the germline ends. For the CDR3, the DNA is TGTGCCAGCAGCGCCCAGGTGGGCCCCTACGAGCAGTACTTC. It is translated as CASSAQVGPYEQYF.

The chain uses TRBV20-1 and TRBJ2-1; perhaps D is TRBD1 or TRBD2 (6 bases each). Germline CDR1 is DFQATT and CDR2 is SNEGSKA (reference sequence). The CDR3 sequence is 15 residues long. Trimming shortened V by 1 base and J by 7 bases, and 17 bases separated the two germline ends. CDR3 DNA sequence: TGCAGTGCTAGAGTGGAGGGGGGCCCGTTTAATGAGCAGTTCTTC. Protein sequence: CSARVEGGPFNEQFF.

In regard to this clonotype: The junction shows a germline mismatch at one end, possibly a read error. The genes are TRBV6-5 and TRBJ1-5, with 9 bases matching TRBD1. CDR3 size: 16 residues. Germline loops: CDR1 MNHEY, CDR2 SVGAGI. The CDR3 bases are TGTGCCGGCAGCGCTACAGGGGGCTCGGGATGGCAGCCCCAGCATTTT. Encoded protein: CAGSATGGSGWQPQHF.

This clonotype was recorded at least ten times. This sequence joins TRBV6-1 and TRBJ2-7; TRBD1 agrees at 10 bases. CDR3 length: 16 amino acids. V was clipped by 7 bases and J by 5 bases; unmatched bases: 14. Germline V CDR1 and CDR2: MNHNS, SASEGT. CDR3 in DNA: TGTGCCAGCACCGAAGATGGGACAGGGGTAAGGAACGAGCAGTACTTC. It encodes CASTEDGTGVRNEQYF.

This clonotype was picked up one time. The chain employs TRBV12-3 or TRBV12-4 and TRBJ2-1, with D perhaps matching TRBD2 (6 bases). Trimming removed 7 bases from V and 9 bases from J, with 16 bases in between. The CDR3 runs to 13 residues. This CDR3 reads CASTYGTPLEQFF. CDR3 sequence (DNA): TGTGCCAGCACCTACGGGACTCCTCTTGAGCAGTTCTTC.

This clonotype was seen at least ten times. The J gene is TRBJ2-7, the V gene TRBV28; D possibly corresponds to TRBD2 (6 bases). CDR3 length: 15 amino acids. Per the germline V gene, CDR1 is MDHEN and CDR2 is SYDVKM. The germline V and J ends were trimmed by 2 bases and 6 bases, with 17 bases remaining between them. CDR3 protein: CASSLPGERAAEQYF. Written as DNA, the CDR3 is TGTGCCAGCAGTTTACCGGGAGAAAGGGCGGCCGAGCAGTACTTC.

This clonotype turned up a few times. V and J are TRBV7-8 and TRBJ2-7, with D possibly matching TRBD1 (6 bases). Germline lookup yields CDR1 SGHVS and CDR2 FQNEAQ. The CDR3 runs to 16 residues. Trimming left V 1 base short and J 6 bases short, with 19 bases between. CDR3 region: CASSLGLNSRGSEQYF. CDR3 in DNA: TGTGCCAGCAGCTTAGGACTGAATTCCAGGGGTTCCGAGCAGTACTTC.

This chain uses TRBV7-2 with TRBJ2-5; possible D gene TRBD2, 5 bases. The DNA end is more similar to TRBJ2-7, so the J call may be wrong. CDR1 SGHTA and CDR2 FQGNSA come from the germline V gene. The CDR3 contains 17 residues. CDR3 coding DNA: TGTGCCAGCAGCTTAGCGCTAATGGAGCGGCCGGACTACGAGCAGTACTTC. Protein product: CASSLALMERPDYEQYF.

As regards this clonotype: The junction shows a germline mismatch at one end, possibly a read error. The rearrangement links TRBV29-1 to TRBJ2-7; perhaps D is TRBD1 or TRBD2 (5 bases each). Germline CDR1 and CDR2: SQVTM and ANQGSEA. This CDR3 comprises 16 residues. The CDR3 DNA follows: TGCAGCGTTGAATGGGGGAAAAGCGGTGACTCCTACGGGCAGTACTTC. It specifies CSVEWGKSGDSYGQYF.

The chain is built from TRBV12-3 or TRBV12-4 and TRBJ2-5; 9 bases match TRBD2. CDR3 length: 14 residues. V lost 3 bases, J lost 3 bases, and 2 bases stayed unmatched. The DNA of the CDR3 is TGTGCCAGCAGTTTTGCTAGCGGGGAAGAGACCCAGTACTTC. It codes for CASSFASGEETQYF.

A note on this clonotype: One end of the junction does not line up with germline, which may come from a read error. The CDR3 reads CARSEVAGQLYEQYF. The CDR3 coding sequence is TGTGCCCGCAGTGAAGTCGCGGGACAGTTGTACGAGCAGTACTTC. The V and J genes are TRBV6-1 and TRBJ2-7; possible D gene TRBD1, 7 bases. The CDR3 consists of 15 residues. Germline values: CDR1 MNHNS, CDR2 SASEGT.

This clonotype occurred a few times. The V call is TRBV6-5, the J call TRBJ1-4, with 9 bases identical to TRBD1. CDR1 is MNHEY and CDR2 is SVGAGI in the germline V gene. V shed 4 bases and J 6 bases; nucleotides not matched to a gene: 9. The CDR3 loop spans 16 amino acids. The CDR3 loop is CASSSNRDRAYEKLFF. CDR3 in DNA: TGTGCCAGCAGTTCGAACCGGGACAGGGCTTATGAAAAACTGTTTTTT.

The table lists this clonotype with a few counts. V is TRBV15 and J is TRBJ1-1; 7 bases match TRBD1. The CDR3 length is 19 residues. The germline V gene encodes CDR1 LNHNV and CDR2 YYDKDF (reference sequence). V shed 2 bases, J shed 5 bases, and the junction held 20 bases outside the gene matches. In nucleotides, the CDR3 is TGTGCCACCAGCAGAATCACGTCGACAGGGAGGGGTTCGAGAACTGAAGCTTTCTTT. It codes for CATSRITSTGRGSRTEAFF.

This clonotype came up a few times. V and J are TRBV28 and TRBJ1-5, with D unresolved. The CDR3 contains 13 residues. Trimming took off 5 bases at V and 9 bases at J, with 14 bases between the two ends. CDR1 and CDR2 (germline): MDHEN, SYDVKM. The CDR3, as DNA: TGTGCCAGCAGTAATCAGGCCTCGGGGCCCCAGCATTTT. Translation: CASSNQASGPQHF.

This chain joins TRBV20-1 and TRBJ1-5; D perhaps matches TRBD1 (6 bases). In germline, CDR1 is DFQATT, CDR2 SNEGSKA (reference sequence). The CDR3 extends over 16 amino acids. V lost 5 bases and J lost 5, with 22 bases in between. The CDR3 region has the DNA TGCAGTGCTGTTGTTAGAGGGGGGGGAGGAGATCAGCCCCAGCATTTT. Its protein product is CSAVVRGGGGDQPQHF.

This clonotype has a handful of counts. This chain uses TRBV3-1 with TRBJ2-1; 10 bases agree with TRBD2. The CDR3 totals 15 residues. After removal of 6 bases from V and 7 bases from J, the junction contained 9 bases not matched to a gene. Germline V gives CDR1 LGHDT, CDR2 YNNKEL (reference sequence). CDR3: CASRAAGGPENEQFF. DNA for the CDR3: TGTGCCAGCAGAGCAGCGGGAGGGCCGGAAAATGAGCAGTTCTTC.

The genes are TRBV12-5 and TRBJ1-3; TRBD1 might be the D (5 bases). V was pared by 5 bases and J by 1 base, with 12 bases between. The CDR3 has 15 residues. Germline values: CDR1 LGHNT, CDR2 FRNRAP. The CDR3 spells CASGIPGPSGNTIYF. The CDR3 nucleotides are TGTGCTAGTGGTATACCGGGACCTTCTGGAAACACCATATATTTT.

This clonotype was counted at least ten times. V usage is TRBV5-1 and J usage is TRBJ2-6; no clear D gene. Looked up from germline, CDR1 is SGHRS and CDR2 is YFSETQ. The V end lost 0 bases, the J end lost 3 bases, and 4 bases lay between the germline ends. The CDR3 has 14 amino acids. The CDR3 spells CASSLDHGANVLTF. The CDR3 nucleotides are TGCGCCAGCAGCTTGGATCATGGGGCCAACGTCCTGACTTTC. The full variable domain, with the rest looked up from reference TRBV5-1 and TRBJ2-6, is KAGVTQTPRYLIKTRGQQVTLSCSPISGHRSVSWYQQTPGQGLQFLFEYFSETQRNKGNFPGRFSGRQFSNSRSEMNVSTLELGDSALYLCASSLDHGANVLTFGAGSRLTVL.

V and J are TRBV29-1 and TRBJ2-7, with D perhaps TRBD1 (7 bases). Germline V gene sequence: CDR1 SQVTM, CDR2 ANQGSEA. Trimming cost V 4 bases and J 4 bases, with 11 bases left between them. This CDR3 has 12 amino acids. DNA of the CDR3: TGCAGCGTTGGACAGGGACTTTACGAGCAGTACTTC. Residues: CSVGQGLYEQYF.

This clonotype has just a few counts. This chain connects TRBV12-3 or TRBV12-4 to TRBJ2-3, with TRBD2 identical over 8 bases. The CDR3 has 15 residues. Losses at the gene ends were 1 base for V and 7 bases for J; bases not matched to a gene: 7. The CDR3 loop reads CASSLGRSGAHTQYF. CDR3 nucleotides: TGTGCCAGCAGTTTAGGCCGTAGCGGGGCGCATACGCAGTATTTT.

V usage is TRBV2 and J usage is TRBJ1-2, with 10 bases that match TRBD1. CDR1 and CDR2 from the germline V gene are SNHLY and FYNNEI. CDR3 size: 14 residues. The trim removed 7 bases at V and 8 bases at J, leaving 10 bases unmatched. The CDR3 here is CASTEGTGVVGYTF. In nucleotides, the CDR3 is TGTGCCAGCACCGAGGGGACAGGGGTCGTCGGCTACACCTTC.

This clonotype was observed a handful of times. This chain uses TRBV18 with TRBJ1-1, with 8 positions matching TRBD1. Germline values: CDR1 KGHSH, CDR2 LQKENI. The CDR3 contains 17 residues. With V trimmed by 1 base and J by 1 base, 8 bases remained unmatched. The CDR3 coding sequence is TGTGCCAGCTCACCACTTCAGGGGGCGACGGGGAACACTGAAGCTTTCTTT. Protein sequence: CASSPLQGATGNTEAFF.

The chain is built from TRBV7-2 and TRBJ1-5, with a tentative D call TRBD1 (6 bases). Germline V CDR1 and CDR2: SGHTA, FQGNSA. The CDR3 consists of 15 residues. Trimming removed 5 bases at V and 4 bases at J, with 15 bases between. CDR3 sequence reads: CASSPHRAPNQPQHF. The CDR3 nucleotides are TGTGCCAGCAGCCCCCACAGGGCCCCTAATCAGCCCCAGCATTTT. The whole variable domain, filled in from reference TRBV7-2 and TRBJ1-5, reads GAGVSQSPSNKVTEKGKDVELRCDPISGHTALYWYRQSLGQGLEFLIYFQGNSAPDKSGLPSDRFSAERTGGSVSTLTIQRTQQEDSAVYLCASSPHRAPNQPQHFGDGTRLSIL.

This clonotype was observed many times. The chain combines TRBV2 with TRBJ1-6; the match to TRBD1 covers 11 bases. The CDR3 contains 15 residues. Per the germline V gene, CDR1 is SNHLY and CDR2 is FYNNEI. The V gene end was trimmed by 6 bases and the J gene end by 7 bases; junction bases not matched to a gene: 5. CDR3 in DNA: TGTGCCAGCAGCCGGGACAGGGGGTCCAATTCACCCCTCCACTTT. This gives the protein CASSRDRGSNSPLHF.

Points on this clonotype: One junction end does not reproduce the germline sequence, and a read error may be involved. The chain recombines TRBV20-1 with TRBJ2-1, with 7 bases identical to TRBD2. Germline V gene sequence: CDR1 DFQATT, CDR2 SNEGSKA (reference sequence). The CDR3 loop spans 15 amino acids. The CDR3 DNA reads as TGCAGTGCTAGACCCCTAGCGGAAACCTACGATGAGCAGTTCTTC. Protein sequence: CSARPLAETYDEQFF.